What follows are 2 T cell receptor beta chains derived from one specimen sequenced in a study of shared T cell receptors in the human thymus. The repertoire was sequenced with immunoSEQ multiplex PCR; TCRdb's copy has only in-frame clones and lacks some. This table holds about 730,000 clones, over 75% found once. The same sample was also studied in work on human thymus T cells.

The sample taken for sequencing was thymocytes. The receptors derive from a girl under three years old with a congenital heart defect.

V usage is TRBV28 and J usage is TRBJ1-2, with D possibly being TRBD1 (5 bases). The V and J ends lost 2 bases and 7 bases respectively, with 17 bases between them. Germline CDR1 reads MDHEN; CDR2 reads SYDVKM. This CDR3 comprises 15 residues. CDR3 in DNA: TGTGCCAGCAGTTTAGGGGGGGTCCAGCGGGGTGGCTACACCTTC. It is translated as CASSLGGVQRGGYTF.

The chain carries TRBV6-4 and TRBJ1-6; perhaps TRBD1 as D (6 bases). The CDR3 has 19 amino acids. The V end was cut by 0 bases, the J end by 7 bases, with 22 bases between. Per the germline V gene, CDR1 is MRHNA and CDR2 is SNTAGT. This CDR3 is CASSDSGRGVRLWNSPLHF. CDR3 DNA: TGTGCCAGCAGTGACTCGGGGAGGGGGGTCCGGTTGTGGAATTCACCCCTCCACTTT.